This TCR beta chain was recorded in a study of cytomegalovirus exposure and HLA in healthy donors. Findings and caveats of the study: A later analysis reportedly identified an Asian-associated ancestry cluster as carrying fewer N-insertions than the roughly 670-donor mean.

13 Jbeta primers and 60 Vbeta primers were used for the PCR. Some clones are missing from TCRdb's copy, which holds only in-frame ones; the method was immunoSEQ multiplex PCR. This sample carries about 160,000 clones, 60% to 80% of them seen once, and the ten largest clones take approximately 0.89%. Germline V gene data show CDR1 as SEHNR and CDR2 as FQNEAQ (reference sequence). CDR3 size: 16 residues. V lost 2 bases and J lost 8; bases outside the gene matches: 7. In the case of this clone: The antigen is not known.

The receptor was derived from a woman aged 45 to 65 in good health and CMV-seropositive. The source material was PBMCs. V usage is TRBV7-9 and J usage is TRBJ2-1; 12 bases map to TRBD2. CDR3 sequence reads: CASSLLMTSGGDEQFF. The CDR3, as DNA: TGTGCCAGCAGCTTACTTATGACTAGCGGGGGCGATGAGCAGTTCTTC. The full variable domain, in which reference TRBV7-9 and TRBJ2-1 provide the parts outside the CDR3, is DTGVSQNPRHKITKRGQNVTFRCDPISEHNRLYWYRQTLGQGPEFLTYFQNEAQLEKSRLLSDRFSAERPKGSFSTLEIQRTEQGDSAMYLCASSLLMTSGGDEQFFGPGTRLTVL.